Below are 5 T cell receptor beta chains sequenced from a single sample in a study of monozygotic twins with inflammatory bowel disease. Reprocessing the 5' RACE reads, TCRdb reports a single entry for every CDR3 protein and omits DNA. Recorded here are 300,000 to 400,000 distinct CDR3 sequences; the top ten clones represent roughly 2.6%. Sequenced sample: blood. The receptors were sampled from a human donor with ulcerative colitis or Crohn's disease, or a healthy co-twin of an affected twin (not recorded which).

The chain couples TRBV12-3 or TRBV12-4 to TRBJ1-6; the D call of TRBD1 rests on TCRdb alone, since no DNA is present to check it. The CDR3 contains 15 residues. This chain's CDR3 is CASSRNRDPASTLHF.

The chain employs TRBV2 and TRBJ2-3. This CDR3 is built from 14 residues. CDR1 and CDR2 from the germline V gene are SNHLY and FYNNEI. CDR3 region: CASSGLEETDTQYF.

The chain couples TRBV6-5 to TRBJ1-3; the TCRdb D gene call, TRBD1, has no DNA to confirm it. This CDR3 region has 16 residues. The V gene's germline CDR1 is MNHEY and CDR2 SVGAGI. CDR3: CASSWGSPAPGNTIYF.

The chain carries TRBV28 and TRBJ2-7; TCRdb's D gene call, TRBD1, goes unchecked for lack of DNA. The CDR3 runs to 16 residues. Per germline, CDR1 MDHEN and CDR2 SYDVKM. CDR3 loop: CASSHTRAVSAYEQYF.

The chain joins TRBV5-4 to TRBJ2-5; the TCRdb call, TRBD2, lacks DNA for checking. The CDR3 runs 14 residues. CDR1 is SGHNT, CDR2 YYREEE, per germline (reference sequence). This CDR3 is CASNPSGAQETQYF. The full variable domain, with the rest looked up from reference TRBV5-4 and TRBJ2-5, is ETGVTQSPTHLIKTRGQQVTLRCSSQSGHNTVSWYQQALGQGPQFIFQYYREEENGRGNFPPRFSGLQFPNYSSELNVNALELDDSALYLCASNPSGAQETQYFGPGTRLLVL.